The TCR beta chain under discussion was sequenced for a study of T cells in narcolepsy. Findings of the study overall: Autoreactive clone sequences were missing from some blood memory CD4+ repertoires.

After removal of 0 bases from V and 5 bases from J, the junction contained 5 bases not matched to a gene. The CDR3 is 14 amino acids. The V gene's germline CDR1 is GTSNPN and CDR2 SVGIG (reference sequence). TCRdb's copy holds only in-frame clones and misses some; the assay was immunoSEQ multiplex PCR. Here the sample spans about 27,000 clones, approximately 80% being singletons. A single count supports this clone. Its matching antigen is unknown. The chain employs TRBV30 and TRBJ1-1, with 8 bases lining up with TRBD1. The sequencing input was CD45RA- memory CD4+ T cells from PBMCs. This TCR was recovered from a human donor with narcolepsy. CDR3 sequence (DNA): TGTGCCTGGAGTGTATTTCAGGGGGCGACTGAAGCTTTCTTT. Its protein product is CAWSVFQGATEAFF.